The 24 T cell receptor beta chains below all came from one sample that was sequenced in a study of OX40 agonist ivuxolimab in advanced cancers. The assay was immunoSEQ multiplex PCR, and TCRdb's table has in-frame clones only and misses some. The repertoire holds fewer than 95,000 clones, with around 90% as singletons. Here the sequenced sample was CD4+ or CD8+ T cells sorted from blood, taken in a trial of the OX40 agonist ivuxolimab. Receptor source: an adult with an advanced solid tumor such as melanoma, head and neck, liver or kidney cancer.

V gene TRBV6-6 combines with J gene TRBJ2-5; the match to TRBD1 covers 8 bases. The CDR3 is 15 residues long. Germline loops: CDR1 MNHNY, CDR2 SVGAGI (reference sequence). With 2 bases clipped from V and 4 bases from J, the junction kept 6 bases outside the gene matches. The CDR3 region is CASSYLQGAGETQYF. Written as DNA, the CDR3 is TGTGCCAGCAGTTACCTTCAGGGGGCGGGAGAGACCCAGTACTTC.

Written as DNA, the CDR3 is TGTGCCAGTAGGACCCGGGACAGGGTAGGAGATACGCAGTATTTT. Translated, it gives CASRTRDRVGDTQYF. This sequence joins TRBV19 and TRBJ2-3; 9 positions agree with TRBD1. Germline CDR1 and CDR2: LNHDA and SQIVND (reference sequence). The CDR3 covers 15 residues. V was clipped by 6 bases and J by 5 bases; unmatched bases: 9.

V gene TRBV11-3 combines with J gene TRBJ2-7; 7 bases match TRBD2. The CDR3 consists of 14 residues. CDR1 and CDR2 (germline): SGHNT, YENEEA. V shed 5 bases and J 2 bases; nucleotides not matched to a gene: 6. In DNA form, the CDR3 reads TGTGCCAGCAGCCCCGCTGGGGGGGCCTACGAGCAGTACTTC. Its protein is CASSPAGGAYEQYF.

The table lists this clone with a few counts. The chain is built from TRBV21-1 and TRBJ1-2. TRBV21-1 is classified as a pseudogene. The CDR3 loop spans 12 amino acids. CDR3 amino acids: CASSTWESGYTF. The CDR3 nucleotides are TGTGCCAGCAGCACCTGGGAGAGTGGCTACACCTTC.

The CDR3 nucleotides read TGTGCCAGCAGTCCACTTGGACAGGGGAACACCGGGGAGCTGTTTTTT. Translation gives CASSPLGQGNTGELFF. The rearrangement links TRBV27 to TRBJ2-2; the match to TRBD1 covers 8 bases. The trim removed 5 bases at V and 1 base at J, leaving 6 bases unmatched. Germline CDR1 reads MNHEY; CDR2 reads SMNVEV (reference sequence). The CDR3 totals 16 residues.

The J gene is TRBJ1-1, the V gene TRBV28; perhaps TRBD1 as D (5 bases). Germline CDR1 MDHEN, CDR2 SYDVKM. V was shortened by 10 bases and J by 5 bases, with 23 bases between the two germline ends. The CDR3 spans 15 residues. The CDR3 coding sequence is TGTGCCACCGACCCCGTAGCGCAGGGAAGAACTGAAGCTTTCTTT. Protein: CATDPVAQGRTEAFF.

The gene calls are TRBV7-9 and TRBJ2-1, with 8 positions matching TRBD2. CDR3 length equals 16 residues. The V and J ends lost 4 bases and 3 bases, in that order; junction bases with no gene match: 8. Germline loops: CDR1 SEHNR, CDR2 FQNEAQ (reference sequence). Here the CDR3 DNA reads TGTGCCAGCAGCTCGTCCGGGACTAGGGTCTACAATGAGCAGTTCTTC. This sequence encodes CASSSSGTRVYNEQFF.

The rearrangement joins TRBV6-5 to TRBJ2-3; D gene unclear. Deletions cut 0 bases from V and 0 bases from J, with 10 bases between. The germline V gene encodes CDR1 MNHEY and CDR2 SVGAGI. The length of the CDR3 is 16 residues. Written as DNA, the CDR3 is TGTGCCAGCAGTTACTCACCCAGCGTCAGCACAGATACGCAGTATTTT. This translates into CASSYSPSVSTDTQYF.

This clone has only a few counts. The chain carries TRBV20-1 and TRBJ1-2; no reliable D call. There are 9 residues in the CDR3. Trimming shortened V by 5 bases and J by 6 bases, and 4 bases separated the two germline ends. The germline V gene has CDR1 DFQATT and CDR2 SNEGSKA (reference sequence). CDR3: CSAVDGYTF. For the CDR3, the DNA is TGCAGTGCTGTCGATGGCTACACCTTC.

The chain recombines TRBV5-1 with TRBJ1-5; 7 bases fit TRBD1. J gave up 0 bases and V 4 bases, and 4 bases lay outside the gene matches. CDR3 length: 15 residues. Per the germline V gene, CDR1 is SGHRS and CDR2 is YFSETQ. The CDR3 nucleotides read TGCGCCAGCAGCGAGGGGACAGTTAGCAATCAGCCCCAGCATTTT. Translation gives CASSEGTVSNQPQHF. The full variable domain, rest sourced from reference TRBV5-1 and TRBJ1-5, is KAGVTQTPRYLIKTRGQQVTLSCSPISGHRSVSWYQQTPGQGLQFLFEYFSETQRNKGNFPGRFSGRQFSNSRSEMNVSTLELGDSALYLCASSEGTVSNQPQHFGDGTRLSIL.

This chain joins TRBV10-3 and TRBJ2-7; D not certain. The CDR3 covers 13 residues. The V end was cut by 2 bases, the J end by 6 bases, with 11 bases between. Germline-derived CDR1 and CDR2 are ENHRY and SYGVKD. The CDR3 reads CAISEPKDREQYF. CDR3 nucleotide sequence: TGTGCCATCAGTGAGCCTAAGGATCGCGAGCAGTACTTC.

The chain combines TRBV13 with TRBJ2-7; 10 bases line up with TRBD1. V lost 5 bases to trimming and J lost 5 bases; unmatched junction nucleotides: 6. The CDR3 has 14 amino acids. CDR1 and CDR2 from the germline V gene are PRHDT and FYEKMQ (reference sequence). The CDR3 DNA reads as TGTGCCAGCAGCATACAGACAGGGGGCCACGAGCAGTACTTC. It specifies CASSIQTGGHEQYF.

V gene TRBV6-1 combines with J gene TRBJ2-3; TRBD1 agrees at 11 bases. The J segment lost 4 bases and the V segment lost 3 bases, leaving 0 bases of the junction unmatched. CDR3 length: 14 amino acids. Per the germline V gene, CDR1 is MNHNS and CDR2 is SASEGT. The CDR3 coding sequence is TGTGCCAGCAGTGAGGGACAGGGGGCAGATACGCAGTATTTT. Residues: CASSEGQGADTQYF.

CDR3 protein: CASSEVASGSSKLDEQFF. CDR3 bases: TGTGCCAGCTCAGAGGTAGCTAGCGGGAGTTCAAAGTTGGATGAGCAGTTCTTC. The chain combines TRBV18 with TRBJ2-1, with 10 bases identical to TRBD2. Germline V lookup: CDR1 KGHSH, CDR2 LQKENI. The CDR3 sequence is 18 residues long. Unmatched junction bases numbered 18, after V lost 5 bases and J lost 8 bases.

V usage is TRBV28 and J usage is TRBJ1-5; weak D call: TRBD1 (5 bases). The germline CDR1 and CDR2 sequences are MDHEN and SYDVKM. The CDR3 spans 14 residues. Deletions cut 7 bases from V and 7 bases from J, with 17 bases between. The CDR3 protein is CASISGGGWQPQHF. CDR3 nucleotide sequence: TGTGCCAGCATCTCCGGGGGGGGTTGGCAGCCCCAGCATTTT. Full variable domain (rest looked up from reference TRBV28 and TRBJ1-5): DVKVTQSSRYLVKRTGEKVFLECVQDMDHENMFWYRQDPGLGLRLIYFSYDVKMKEKGDIPEGYSVSREKKERFSLILESASTNQTSMYLCASISGGGWQPQHFGDGTRLSIL.

This clone was seen more than once but under ten times. The V and J genes are TRBV27 and TRBJ1-1, with a possible D match to TRBD1 (5 bases). V was pared by 5 bases and J by 5 bases, with 15 bases between. The CDR3 sequence is 14 residues long. Per germline, CDR1 MNHEY and CDR2 SMNVEV (reference sequence). The CDR3 DNA reads as TGTGCCAGCAGTCCACGACCCAGGGAAACTGAAGCTTTCTTT. This encodes CASSPRPRETEAFF.

The chain recombines TRBV10-3 with TRBJ2-5; TRBD2 aligns across 12 bases. Germline V gene data show CDR1 as ENHRY and CDR2 as SYGVKD. V lost 5 bases and J lost 2; bases outside the gene matches: 6. The CDR3 runs to 16 residues. This CDR3 reads CAISWLAGGEQETQYF. As DNA, the CDR3 is TGTGCCATCAGTTGGCTAGCGGGAGGGGAACAAGAGACCCAGTACTTC.

The sample holds a few counts of this clone. CDR3 protein: CATGGSETQYF. The DNA of the CDR3 is TGTGCGACAGGGGGCAGCGAGACCCAGTACTTC. The V and J genes are TRBV19 and TRBJ2-5, with 10 bases matching TRBD1. The CDR3 covers 11 residues. Germline CDR1 and CDR2: LNHDA and SQIVND (reference sequence).

V gene TRBV28 combines with J gene TRBJ2-7; possible D gene TRBD1, 5 bases. Trimming took off 7 bases at V and 6 bases at J, with 16 bases between the two ends. Per the germline V gene, CDR1 is MDHEN and CDR2 is SYDVKM. The CDR3 covers 13 residues. The CDR3: CASTVSGSGEQYF. The CDR3 DNA sequence: TGTGCCAGCACGGTTTCAGGGTCGGGCGAGCAGTACTTC.

The chain is built from TRBV7-2 and TRBJ1-2; D is perhaps TRBD1 (5 bases). CDR3 length: 13 amino acids. Germline-derived CDR1 and CDR2 are SGHTA and FQGNSA. Between the trimmed V and J ends, which lost 3 bases and 7 bases, there was a span of 12 bases. This chain's CDR3 is CASSFAGFFGYTF. CDR3 sequence (DNA): TGTGCCAGCAGCTTTGCAGGGTTCTTTGGCTACACCTTC.

The chain recombines TRBV4-1 with TRBJ2-1; D uncertain. There are 16 residues in the CDR3. Trimming cost V 0 bases and J 7 bases, with 16 bases left between them. Germline-derived CDR1 and CDR2 are MGHRA and YSYEKL. The CDR3 spells CASSQEQAYTWNEQFF. CDR3 nucleotides: TGCGCCAGCAGCCAAGAGCAAGCGTACACTTGGAATGAGCAGTTCTTC.

The chain carries TRBV6-6 and TRBJ2-7, with TRBD2 as a possible D gene (5 bases). CDR1 MNHNY and CDR2 SVGAGI come from the germline V gene (reference sequence). CDR3 length equals 13 residues. V shed 0 bases and J shed 2 bases, with 5 bases lying between them. The CDR3 loop reads CASSYSRAYEQYF. The CDR3 nucleotides read TGTGCCAGCAGTTACTCGAGGGCCTACGAGCAGTACTTC.

The chain is built from TRBV7-9 and TRBJ2-7; TRBD1 matches at 7 bases. The CDR3 is made up of 15 amino acids. The V gene end was trimmed by 4 bases and the J gene end by 2 bases; junction bases not matched to a gene: 8. CDR1 and CDR2 (germline): SEHNR, FQNEAQ (reference sequence). The CDR3 nucleotides are TGTGCCAGCAGCTCTTCGGACAGGTCTACCTACGAGCAGTACTTC. This codes for CASSSSDRSTYEQYF.

This clone turned up a few times. The chain has TRBV7-8 and TRBJ1-5; D is uncertain. Trimming took off 2 bases at V and 8 bases at J, with 13 bases between the two ends. CDR3 length: 14 residues. Germline values: CDR1 SGHVS, CDR2 FQNEAQ. This CDR3 is CASSLLGIGEPQHF. As DNA, the CDR3 is TGTGCCAGCAGCTTACTGGGGATCGGAGAGCCCCAGCATTTT. The variable domain in full, completed from reference TRBV7-8 and TRBJ1-5, reads GAGVSQSPRYKVAKRGQDVALRCDPISGHVSLFWYQQALGQGPEFLTYFQNEAQLDKSGLPSDRFFAERPEGSVSTLKIQRTQQEDSAVYLCASSLLGIGEPQHFGDGTRLSIL.